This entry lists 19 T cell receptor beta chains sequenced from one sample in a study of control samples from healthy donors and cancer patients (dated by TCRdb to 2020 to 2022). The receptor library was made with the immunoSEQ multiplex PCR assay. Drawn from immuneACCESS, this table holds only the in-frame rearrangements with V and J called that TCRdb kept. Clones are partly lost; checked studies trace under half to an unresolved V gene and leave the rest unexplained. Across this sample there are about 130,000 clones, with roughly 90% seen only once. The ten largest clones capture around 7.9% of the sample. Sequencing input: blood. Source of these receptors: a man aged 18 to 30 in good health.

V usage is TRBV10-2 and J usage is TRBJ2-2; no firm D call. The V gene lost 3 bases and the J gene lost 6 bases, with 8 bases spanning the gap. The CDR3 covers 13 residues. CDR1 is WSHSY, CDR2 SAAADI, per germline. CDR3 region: CASSEKLPGELFF. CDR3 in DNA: TGCGCCAGCAGTGAAAAACTTCCCGGGGAGCTGTTTTTT.

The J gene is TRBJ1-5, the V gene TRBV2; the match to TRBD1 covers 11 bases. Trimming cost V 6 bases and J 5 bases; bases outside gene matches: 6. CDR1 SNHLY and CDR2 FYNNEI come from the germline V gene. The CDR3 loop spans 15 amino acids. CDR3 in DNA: TGTGCCAGCAGCGGACAGGGGGCCACTGATCAGCCCCAGCATTTT. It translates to CASSGQGATDQPQHF.

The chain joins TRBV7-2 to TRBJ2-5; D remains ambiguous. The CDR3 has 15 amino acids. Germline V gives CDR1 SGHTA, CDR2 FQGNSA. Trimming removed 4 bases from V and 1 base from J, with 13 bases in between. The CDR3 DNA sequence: TGTGCCAGCAGCTCAAGGCCCCTAATCCAAGAGACCCAGTACTTC. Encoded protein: CASSSRPLIQETQYF.

Written as DNA, the CDR3 is TGTGCCAGCAGCTTAGACGTTGGGAATACGCAGTATTTT. It yields the protein CASSLDVGNTQYF. This chain connects TRBV11-2 to TRBJ2-3, with unresolved D. Germline CDR1 SGHAT, CDR2 FQNNGV. This CDR3 is built from 13 residues. Trimming took 0 bases from V and 7 from J, leaving 8 bases between them.

The CDR3 is CASSFPTSGGIPYEQYF. DNA of the CDR3: TGTGCCAGCAGCTTCCCCACTAGCGGGGGGATACCCTACGAGCAGTACTTC. The J gene is TRBJ2-7, the V gene TRBV7-9; 12 bases fit TRBD2. Looked up from germline, CDR1 is SEHNR and CDR2 is FQNEAQ (reference sequence). The CDR3 length is 17 residues. Trimming removed 3 bases from V and 2 bases from J; junction bases left unmatched: 8.

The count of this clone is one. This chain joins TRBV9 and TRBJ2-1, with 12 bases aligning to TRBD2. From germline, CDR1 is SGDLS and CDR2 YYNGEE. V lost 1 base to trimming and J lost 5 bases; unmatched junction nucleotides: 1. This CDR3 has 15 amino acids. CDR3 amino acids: CASSVTSGGHNEQFF. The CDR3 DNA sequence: TGTGCCAGCAGCGTAACTAGCGGGGGGCACAATGAGCAGTTCTTC.

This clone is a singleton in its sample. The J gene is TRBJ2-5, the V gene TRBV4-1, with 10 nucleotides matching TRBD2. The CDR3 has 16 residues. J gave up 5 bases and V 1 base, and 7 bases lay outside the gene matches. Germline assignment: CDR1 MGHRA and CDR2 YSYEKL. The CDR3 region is CASSQVERGGSETQYF. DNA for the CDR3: TGCGCCAGCAGCCAAGTCGAGCGGGGGGGCAGTGAGACCCAGTACTTC.

The CDR3 protein is CASRHRGYQSNSYEQYF. CDR3 coding DNA: TGCGCCAGCAGACACAGAGGGTATCAGTCCAACTCCTACGAGCAGTACTTC. V is TRBV5-1 and J is TRBJ2-7; D possibly corresponds to TRBD2 (5 bases). Trimming took 5 bases from V and 0 from J, leaving 21 bases between them. The germline V gene encodes CDR1 SGHRS and CDR2 YFSETQ. The length of the CDR3 is 17 residues.

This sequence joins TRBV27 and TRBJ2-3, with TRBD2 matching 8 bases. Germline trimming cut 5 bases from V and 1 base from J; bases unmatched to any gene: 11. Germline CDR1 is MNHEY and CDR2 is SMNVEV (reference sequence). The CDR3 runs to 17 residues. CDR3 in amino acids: CASSPPGGTFRTDTQYF. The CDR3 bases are TGTGCCAGCAGTCCTCCGGGGGGGACATTCCGCACAGATACGCAGTATTTT.

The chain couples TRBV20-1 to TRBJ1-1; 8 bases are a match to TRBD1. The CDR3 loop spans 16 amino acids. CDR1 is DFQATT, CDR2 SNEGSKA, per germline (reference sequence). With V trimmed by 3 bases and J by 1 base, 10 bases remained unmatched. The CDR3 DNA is TGCAGTGCTAGTGGTAGACAGGGGTTATGGAACACTGAAGCTTTCTTT. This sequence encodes CSASGRQGLWNTEAFF.

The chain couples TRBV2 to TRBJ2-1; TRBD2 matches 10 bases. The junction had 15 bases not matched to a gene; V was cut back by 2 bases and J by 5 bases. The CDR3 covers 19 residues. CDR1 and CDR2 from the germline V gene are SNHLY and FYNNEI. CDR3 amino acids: CASSEPGKTSGVTDNEQFF. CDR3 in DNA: TGTGCCAGCAGTGAACCTGGTAAAACTAGCGGGGTTACCGACAATGAGCAGTTCTTC.

CDR3 in amino acids: CASSLTGRSSPLHF. CDR3 DNA: TGCGCCAGCAGCTTGACAGGGCGGAGTTCACCCCTCCACTTT. The chain carries TRBV5-1 and TRBJ1-6; D is possibly TRBD1 (6 bases). V lost 1 base to trimming and J lost 9 bases, with 11 bases between them. Germline CDR1 reads SGHRS; CDR2 reads YFSETQ. This CDR3 region has 14 residues.

CDR3 in amino acids: CASSQVGQSEQFF. The CDR3 nucleotides read TGTGCCAGCAGCCAAGTTGGACAGTCGGAGCAGTTCTTC. The genes are TRBV3-1 (or the pseudogene TRBV3-2) and TRBJ2-1; tentatively, D is TRBD1 (6 bases). CDR3 length: 13 amino acids. The germline V and J ends were trimmed by 1 base and 10 bases, with 11 bases remaining between them. Germline V gives CDR1 LGHDT, CDR2 YNNKEL (reference sequence).

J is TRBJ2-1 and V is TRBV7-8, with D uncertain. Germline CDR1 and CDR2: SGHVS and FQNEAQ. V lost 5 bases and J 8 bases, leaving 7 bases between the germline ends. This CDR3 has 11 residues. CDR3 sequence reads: CASSLHYEQFF. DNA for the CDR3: TGTGCCAGCAGCCTACACTATGAGCAGTTCTTC.

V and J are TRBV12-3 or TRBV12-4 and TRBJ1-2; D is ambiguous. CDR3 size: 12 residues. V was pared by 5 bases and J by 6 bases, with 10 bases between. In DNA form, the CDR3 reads TGTGCCAGCAGTCCCTCTAAGAATGGCTACACCTTC. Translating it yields CASSPSKNGYTF.

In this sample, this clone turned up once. The CDR3 spells CASSLAGRGSNEQFF. CDR3 DNA: TGCGCCAGCAGCTTGGCGGGCAGGGGAAGCAATGAGCAGTTCTTC. This chain connects TRBV5-1 to TRBJ2-1; D perhaps matches TRBD1 (6 bases). The ends were cut back, 0 bases at V and 6 bases at J, with 13 bases in the middle. The CDR3 sequence is 15 residues long. Germline values: CDR1 SGHRS, CDR2 YFSETQ.

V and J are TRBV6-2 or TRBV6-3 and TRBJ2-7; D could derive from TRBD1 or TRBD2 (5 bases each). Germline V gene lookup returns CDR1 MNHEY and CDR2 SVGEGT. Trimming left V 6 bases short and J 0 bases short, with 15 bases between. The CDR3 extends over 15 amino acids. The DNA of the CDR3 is TGTGCCAGCAGCCTCTGGGCAGGGAGCTCCTACGAGCAGTACTTC. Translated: CASSLWAGSSYEQYF.

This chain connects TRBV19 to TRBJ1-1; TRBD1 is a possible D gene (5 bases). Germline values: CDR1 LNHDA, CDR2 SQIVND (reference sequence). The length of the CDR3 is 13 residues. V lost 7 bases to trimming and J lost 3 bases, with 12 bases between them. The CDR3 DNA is TGTGCCAGTAAGGAAGGACACCACACTGAAGCTTTCTTT. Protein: CASKEGHHTEAFF.

The CDR3 spells CASSIRGTAYEQYF. The CDR3 DNA is TGTGCCAGTAGTATAAGAGGGACCGCCTACGAGCAGTACTTC. The chain joins TRBV19 to TRBJ2-7; either TRBD1 or TRBD2 may fit D (5 bases each). The CDR3 totals 14 residues. With 2 bases removed from V and 2 bases from J, the gap between germline ends came to 10 bases. Germline V gene lookup returns CDR1 LNHDA and CDR2 SQIVND (reference sequence).